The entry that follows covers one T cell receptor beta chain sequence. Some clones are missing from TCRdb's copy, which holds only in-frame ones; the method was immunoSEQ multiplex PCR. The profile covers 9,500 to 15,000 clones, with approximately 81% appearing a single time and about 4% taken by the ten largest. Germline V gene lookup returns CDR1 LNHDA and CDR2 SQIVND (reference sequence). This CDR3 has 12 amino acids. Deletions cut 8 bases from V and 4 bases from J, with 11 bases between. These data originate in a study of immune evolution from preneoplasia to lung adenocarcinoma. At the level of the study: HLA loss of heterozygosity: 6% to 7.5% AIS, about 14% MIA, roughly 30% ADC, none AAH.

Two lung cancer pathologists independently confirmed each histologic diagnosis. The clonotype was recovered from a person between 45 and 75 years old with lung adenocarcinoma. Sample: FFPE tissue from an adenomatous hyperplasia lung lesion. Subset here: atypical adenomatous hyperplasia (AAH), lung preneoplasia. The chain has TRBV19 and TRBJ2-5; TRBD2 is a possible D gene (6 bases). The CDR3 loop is CASGGWGETQYF. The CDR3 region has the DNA TGTGCCAGTGGGGGGTGGGGAGAGACCCAGTACTTC.